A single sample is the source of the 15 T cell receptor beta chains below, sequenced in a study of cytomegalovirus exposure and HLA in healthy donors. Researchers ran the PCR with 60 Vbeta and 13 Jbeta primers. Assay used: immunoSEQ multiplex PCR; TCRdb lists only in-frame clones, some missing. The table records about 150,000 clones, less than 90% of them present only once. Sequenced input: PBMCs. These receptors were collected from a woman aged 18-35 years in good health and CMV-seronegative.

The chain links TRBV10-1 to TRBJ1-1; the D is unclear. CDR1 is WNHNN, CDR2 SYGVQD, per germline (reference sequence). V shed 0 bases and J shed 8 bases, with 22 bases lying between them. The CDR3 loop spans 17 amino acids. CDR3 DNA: TGCGCCAGCAGTGAGTCCGCTAGATGGGGAGACTGGGCCGAAGCTTTCTTT. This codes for CASSESARWGDWAEAFF.

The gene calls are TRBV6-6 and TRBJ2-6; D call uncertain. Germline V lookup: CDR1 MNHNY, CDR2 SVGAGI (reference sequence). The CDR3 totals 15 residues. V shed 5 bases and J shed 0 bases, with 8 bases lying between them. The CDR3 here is CASSPDISGANVLTF. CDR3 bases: TGTGCCAGCAGTCCAGACATCTCTGGGGCCAACGTCCTGACTTTC.

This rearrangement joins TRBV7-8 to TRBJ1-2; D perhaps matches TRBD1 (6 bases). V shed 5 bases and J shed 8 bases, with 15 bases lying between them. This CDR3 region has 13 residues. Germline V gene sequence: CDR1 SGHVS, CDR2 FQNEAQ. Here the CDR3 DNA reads TGTGCCAGCAGCACTCGACAGGATTTGGGCTACACCTTC. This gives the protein CASSTRQDLGYTF.

The chain's CDR3 is CASSLTTGGWVNTEAFF. The CDR3 coding sequence is TGTGCCAGCTCACTCACGACAGGGGGCTGGGTGAACACTGAAGCTTTCTTT. The J gene is TRBJ1-1, the V gene TRBV18; 10 nucleotides line up with TRBD1. The length of the CDR3 is 17 residues. J was trimmed by 0 bases and V by 4 bases; bases with no gene match: 8. Per the germline V gene, CDR1 is KGHSH and CDR2 is LQKENI.

The CDR3 nucleotides read TGTGCCAGCAGCTTGGGACAGGGAAGGTCTGGCTACACCTTC. Its translation is CASSLGQGRSGYTF. The rearrangement uses TRBV11-2 and TRBJ1-2, with 9 bases aligning to TRBD1. The V and J ends lost 3 bases and 7 bases, in that order; junction bases with no gene match: 6. The CDR3 extends over 14 amino acids. CDR1 and CDR2 from the germline V gene are SGHAT and FQNNGV.

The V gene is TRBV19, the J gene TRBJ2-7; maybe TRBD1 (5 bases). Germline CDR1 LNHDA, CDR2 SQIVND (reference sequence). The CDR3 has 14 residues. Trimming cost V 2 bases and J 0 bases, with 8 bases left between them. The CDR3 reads CASSITGSSYEQYF. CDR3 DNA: TGTGCCAGTAGTATAACAGGAAGCTCCTACGAGCAGTACTTC.

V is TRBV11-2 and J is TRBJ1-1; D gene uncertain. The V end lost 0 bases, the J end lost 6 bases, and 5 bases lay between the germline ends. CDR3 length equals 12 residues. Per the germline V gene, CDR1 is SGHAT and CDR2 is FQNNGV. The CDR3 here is CASSLEFAEAFF. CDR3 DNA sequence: TGTGCCAGCAGCTTAGAATTCGCTGAAGCTTTCTTT.

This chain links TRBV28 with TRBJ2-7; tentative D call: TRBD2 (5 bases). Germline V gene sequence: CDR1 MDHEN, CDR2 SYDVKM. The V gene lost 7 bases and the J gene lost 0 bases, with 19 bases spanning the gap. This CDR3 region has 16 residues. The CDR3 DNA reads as TGTGCCAGCACCCTAAGGCATCCGGGGAGCTCCTACGAGCAGTACTTC. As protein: CASTLRHPGSSYEQYF.

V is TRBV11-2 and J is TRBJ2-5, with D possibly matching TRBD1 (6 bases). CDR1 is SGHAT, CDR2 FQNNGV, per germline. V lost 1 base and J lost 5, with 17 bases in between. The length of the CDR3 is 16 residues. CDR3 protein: CASSLGYQGFEETQYF. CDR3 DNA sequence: TGTGCCAGCAGCTTAGGCTACCAGGGGTTTGAGGAGACCCAGTACTTC.

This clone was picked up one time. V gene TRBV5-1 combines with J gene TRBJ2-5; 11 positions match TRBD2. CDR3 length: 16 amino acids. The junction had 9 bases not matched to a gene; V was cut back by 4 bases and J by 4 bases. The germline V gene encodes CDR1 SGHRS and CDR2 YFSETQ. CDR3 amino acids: CASSLPGTSGTETQYF. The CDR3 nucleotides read TGCGCCAGCAGCCTGCCTGGGACTAGCGGTACAGAGACCCAGTACTTC.

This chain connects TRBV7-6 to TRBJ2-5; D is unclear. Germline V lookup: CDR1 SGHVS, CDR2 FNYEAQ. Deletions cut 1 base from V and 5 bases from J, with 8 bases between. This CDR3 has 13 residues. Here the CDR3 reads CASSLVVTETQYF. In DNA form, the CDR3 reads TGTGCCAGCAGCTTAGTGGTAACTGAGACCCAGTACTTC.

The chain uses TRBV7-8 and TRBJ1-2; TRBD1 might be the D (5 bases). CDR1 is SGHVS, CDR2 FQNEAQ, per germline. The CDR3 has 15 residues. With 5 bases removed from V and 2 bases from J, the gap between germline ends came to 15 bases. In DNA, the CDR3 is TGTGCCAGCAGCCTCCGAGCCACAGGCAACTATGGCTACACCTTC. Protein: CASSLRATGNYGYTF. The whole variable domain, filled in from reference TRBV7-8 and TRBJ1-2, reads GAGVSQSPRYKVAKRGQDVALRCDPISGHVSLFWYQQALGQGPEFLTYFQNEAQLDKSGLPSDRFFAERPEGSVSTLKIQRTQQEDSAVYLCASSLRATGNYGYTFGSGTRLTVV.

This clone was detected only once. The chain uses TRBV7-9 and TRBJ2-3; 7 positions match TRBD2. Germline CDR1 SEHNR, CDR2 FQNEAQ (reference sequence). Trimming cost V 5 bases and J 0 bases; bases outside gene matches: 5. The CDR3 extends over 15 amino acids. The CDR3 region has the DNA TGTGCCAGCAGCCCGAGCGGGATTAGCACAGATACGCAGTATTTT. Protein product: CASSPSGISTDTQYF.

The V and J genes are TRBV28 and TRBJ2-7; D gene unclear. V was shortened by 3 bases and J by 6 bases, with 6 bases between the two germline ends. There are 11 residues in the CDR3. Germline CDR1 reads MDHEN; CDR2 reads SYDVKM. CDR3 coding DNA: TGTGCCAGCAGTTTGAGATCCGAGCAGTACTTC. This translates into CASSLRSEQYF. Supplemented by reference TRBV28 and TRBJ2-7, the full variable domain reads DVKVTQSSRYLVKRTGEKVFLECVQDMDHENMFWYRQDPGLGLRLIYFSYDVKMKEKGDIPEGYSVSREKKERFSLILESASTNQTSMYLCASSLRSEQYFGPGTRLTVT.

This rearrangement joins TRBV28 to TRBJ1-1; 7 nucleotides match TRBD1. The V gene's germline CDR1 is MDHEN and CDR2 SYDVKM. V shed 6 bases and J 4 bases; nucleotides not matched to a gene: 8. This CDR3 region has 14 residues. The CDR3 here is CASSSDRAGTEAFF. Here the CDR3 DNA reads TGTGCCAGCAGCTCTGACAGGGCGGGCACTGAAGCTTTCTTT.